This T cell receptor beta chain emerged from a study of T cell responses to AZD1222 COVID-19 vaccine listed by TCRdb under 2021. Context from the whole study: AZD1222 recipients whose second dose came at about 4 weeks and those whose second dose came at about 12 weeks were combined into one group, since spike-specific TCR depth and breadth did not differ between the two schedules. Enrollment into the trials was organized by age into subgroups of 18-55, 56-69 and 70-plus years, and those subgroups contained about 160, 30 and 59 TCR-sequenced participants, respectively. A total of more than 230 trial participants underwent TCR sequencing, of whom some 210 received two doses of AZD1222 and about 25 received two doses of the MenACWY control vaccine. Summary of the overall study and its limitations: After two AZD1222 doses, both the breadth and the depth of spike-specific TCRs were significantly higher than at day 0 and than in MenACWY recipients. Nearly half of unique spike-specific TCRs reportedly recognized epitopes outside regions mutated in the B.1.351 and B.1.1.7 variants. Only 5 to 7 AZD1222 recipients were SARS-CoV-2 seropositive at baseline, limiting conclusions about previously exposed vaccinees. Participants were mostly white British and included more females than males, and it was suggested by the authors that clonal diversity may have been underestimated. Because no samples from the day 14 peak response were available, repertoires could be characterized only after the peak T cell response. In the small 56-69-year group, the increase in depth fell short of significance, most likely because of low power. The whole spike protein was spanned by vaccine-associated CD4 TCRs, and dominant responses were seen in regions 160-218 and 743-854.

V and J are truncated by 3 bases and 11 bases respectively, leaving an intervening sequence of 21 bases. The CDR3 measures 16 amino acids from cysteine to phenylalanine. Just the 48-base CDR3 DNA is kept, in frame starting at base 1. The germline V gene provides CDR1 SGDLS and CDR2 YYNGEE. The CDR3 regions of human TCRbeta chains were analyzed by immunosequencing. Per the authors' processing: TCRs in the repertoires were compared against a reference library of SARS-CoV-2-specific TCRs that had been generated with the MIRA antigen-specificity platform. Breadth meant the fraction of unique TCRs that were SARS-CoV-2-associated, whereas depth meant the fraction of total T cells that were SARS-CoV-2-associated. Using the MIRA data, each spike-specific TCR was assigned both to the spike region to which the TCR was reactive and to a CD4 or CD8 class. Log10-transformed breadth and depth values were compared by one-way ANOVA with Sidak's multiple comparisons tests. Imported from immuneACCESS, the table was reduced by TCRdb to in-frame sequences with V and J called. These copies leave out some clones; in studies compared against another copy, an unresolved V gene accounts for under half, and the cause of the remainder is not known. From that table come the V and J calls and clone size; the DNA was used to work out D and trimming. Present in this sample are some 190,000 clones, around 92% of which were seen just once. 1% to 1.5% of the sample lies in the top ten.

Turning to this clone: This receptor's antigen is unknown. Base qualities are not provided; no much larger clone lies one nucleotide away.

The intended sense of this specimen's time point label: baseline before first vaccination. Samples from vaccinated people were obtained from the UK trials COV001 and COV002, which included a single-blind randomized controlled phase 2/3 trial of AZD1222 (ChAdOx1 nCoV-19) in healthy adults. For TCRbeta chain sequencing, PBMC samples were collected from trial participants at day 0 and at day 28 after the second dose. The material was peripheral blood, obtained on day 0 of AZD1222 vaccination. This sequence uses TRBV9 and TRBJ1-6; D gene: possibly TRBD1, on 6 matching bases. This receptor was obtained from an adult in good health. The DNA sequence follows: TGTGCCAGCAGCGCAGGGGAATGGCAACTGTTGACACCCCTCCACTTT. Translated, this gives CASSAGEWQLLTPLHF.